This T cell receptor (beta chain) was sequenced for a study of cytotoxic CD8 clonotypes in ibrutinib-treated CLL. Study background: The patient breakdown showed around 10 relapsed/refractory and some 14 treatment-naive cases, with some 17 IGHV unmutated. Results showed 24 partial and 2 complete responses; following median about 68 months, around 14 remained remitted, roughly twelve advanced.

A 1 in 200,000 to 1 in 1 million T cell depth was the sequencing target. TCRdb's copy holds only in-frame clones and misses some; the assay was immunoSEQ multiplex PCR. The data contain approximately 320,000 clones, over 55% of them singletons. As regards this clone: Its specificity is not known.

Whole-study results and caveats: Patients showed higher baseline clonality than age-matched healthy donors, and it tracked circulating CD8+ T-cell counts.

This specimen consisted of PBMCs, obtained after 36 months of ibrutinib treatment. The clonotype originates from a human donor with chronic lymphocytic leukemia.

DNA for the CDR3: TGTGCCAGCAGAATACAGGGGGCGGGTAATTCACCCCTCCACTTT. Its protein product is CASRIQGAGNSPLHF. The rearrangement uses TRBV27 and TRBJ1-6, with 9 nucleotides matching TRBD1. In germline, CDR1 is MNHEY, CDR2 SMNVEV (reference sequence). The CDR3 is 15 amino acids. V lost 6 bases and J lost 6; bases outside the gene matches: 6.